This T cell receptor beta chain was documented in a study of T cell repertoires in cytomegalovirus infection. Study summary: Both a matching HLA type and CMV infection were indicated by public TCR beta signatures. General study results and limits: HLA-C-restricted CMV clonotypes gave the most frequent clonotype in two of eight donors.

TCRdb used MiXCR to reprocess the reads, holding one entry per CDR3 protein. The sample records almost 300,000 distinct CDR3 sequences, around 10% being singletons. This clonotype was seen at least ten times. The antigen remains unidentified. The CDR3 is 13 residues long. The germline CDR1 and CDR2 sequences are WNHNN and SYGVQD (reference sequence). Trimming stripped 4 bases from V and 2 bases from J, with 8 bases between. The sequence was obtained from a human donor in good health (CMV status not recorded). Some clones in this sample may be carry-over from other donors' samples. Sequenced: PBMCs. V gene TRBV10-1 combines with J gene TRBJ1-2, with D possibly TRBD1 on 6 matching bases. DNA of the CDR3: TGCGCCAGCAGTGGGCAGGGGAACTATGGCTACACCTTC. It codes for CASSGQGNYGYTF.